Listed below are T cell receptor beta chains from one sample, sequenced in a study of blood T cell repertoires in COVID-19. The protocol was immunoSEQ multiplex PCR, while the TCRdb copy is restricted to in-frame clones and leaves out a portion. The sample records roughly 190,000 clones, less than 90% being singletons. The sequencing input was peripheral blood. The receptors were sampled from a human donor in a cohort sampled during active COVID-19. CDR3s include the opening cysteine and the closing phenylalanine or tryptophan. Not all rows give a size; the values are once, few, many and, for expanded clones, a class.

length	size	V	CDR3
14	-	TRBV7-8	CASSLEGDSYEQYF
13	-	TRBV3-1/TRBV3-2	CASSRQGAQPQHF
15	-	TRBV15	CATSRDPFTRDEQFF
15	once	TRBV5-1	CASSFRAGQASPLHF
15	-	TRBV3-1/TRBV3-2	CASSQGAGRANEQFF
13	-	TRBV19	CASSIDLRQPQHF
14	few	TRBV3-1/TRBV3-2	CASSAPSSGNTIYF
14	once	TRBV5-1	CASSLAGLNYGYTF
13	-	TRBV5-6	CASTAAIGDTQYF
20	-	TRBV18	CASSPPVGAIMSLLNNEQFF
15	few	TRBV7-9	CASSPEGTGRETQYF
17	-	TRBV3-1/TRBV3-2	CASSQRLAGGLQETQYF
12	once	TRBV28	CASSRLVGEQFF
15	-	TRBV3-1/TRBV3-2	CASSQDYSGTGELFF
14	-	TRBV3-1/TRBV3-2	CASSQDLGYTEAFF
14	-	TRBV6-5	CASKAGVGKNIQYF
16	-	TRBV7-2	CASSSATPGTGVGYTF
13	-	TRBV25-1	CASSEYEDYGYTF
12	-	TRBV30	CAWSTSAETQYF
15	-	TRBV18	CASSQTGGNSYEQYF
15	-	TRBV6-6	CASSSPGLDPDEQFF
12	-	TRBV5-1	CASRGEAKTQYF
14	-	TRBV5-1	CASSPQSSSNEQFF
15	-	TRBV6-5	CAITEMSSYNSPLHF
15	-	TRBV7-3	CASSLGRQGKNIQYF
20	-	TRBV28	CASHSTLPGTSGSWFNEQFF
15	-	TRBV5-1	CASSLWKGANEKLFF
13	-	TRBV10-2	CASFGGLNTEAFF
12	-	TRBV7-9	CASSLAGAGYTF
14	-	TRBV7-2	CASSFSGYNYGYTF
14	few	TRBV10-1	CASTPGLDYNEQFF
16	-	TRBV20-1	CSASRAGTSDYNEQFF
16	-	TRBV13	CASSSGTGWADYGYTF
12	-	TRBV12-3/TRBV12-4	CASSVTGNGYTF
16	few	TRBV7-9	CASRPKTSGANNEQFF
17	-	TRBV11-2	CASRHRQLAGPTDTQYF
14	-	TRBV9	CASSRQGARRGYTF
13	-	TRBV19	CASSVSGNSPLHF
10	-	TRBV2	CVTLGNEQFF
16	many	TRBV4-2	CASSPARGGSYYEQYF
13	-	TRBV11-3	CASSLGTQKTQYF
13	-	TRBV7-9	CASSLSYNSPLHF
14	-	TRBV19	CASSITSGQETQYF
11	-	TRBV2	CASNRGLEAFF
13	-	TRBV25-1	CASGRGSNQPQHF
14	-	TRBV6-1	CASSELAGPRELFF
16	-	TRBV2	CASSEEGTGGGQTQYF
18	few	TRBV4-1	CASSQEPPGLATNEKLFF
12	-	TRBV10-3	CAISEGGETQYF
15	-	TRBV6-4	CASSDRTESNSPLHF
15	once	TRBV5-4	CASSSRVGQQETQYF
16	few	TRBV5-1	CASSPLAGVTVGELFF